This T cell receptor (beta chain) is drawn from a study of technical replicates of blood from several donors. Germline CDR1 and CDR2: LNHDA and SQIVND (reference sequence). The ends lost 4 bases at V and 5 bases at J; junction bases unmatched: 8. This CDR3 contains 15 residues. Clones were read by immunoSEQ multiplex PCR, and TCRdb kept only the in-frame ones, dropping some. The sample carries roughly 15,000 clones, roughly 80% recorded once. The sample comprised PBMCs. The chain links TRBV19 to TRBJ2-3; 8 bases line up with TRBD1. This clonotype originated in a human donor in good health. Here the CDR3 reads CASSNAGGTGDTQYF. CDR3 nucleotides: TGTGCCAGTAGTAATGCAGGGGGCACGGGAGATACGCAGTATTTT.